This T cell receptor beta chain originates from a study of CD8+ T cells in alopecia areata. Study-wide findings and caveats: Clonality in the scalp and expanded CD8+ clones ranked among the top 100 were significantly decreased by tofacitinib.

RNA, once extracted, was reverse transcribed into cDNA for use as the sequencing template. The protocol was immunoSEQ multiplex PCR, while the TCRdb copy is restricted to in-frame clones and leaves out a portion. The sample has roughly 200,000 clones; roughly 50% are singletons. This clone has only a few counts. What it binds is unknown. Noted treatment: oral pan-JAK inhibitor, 5-10 mg twice daily. V was cut by 5 bases and J by 4 bases, with 17 bases left in between. Germline-derived CDR1 and CDR2 are MNHEY and SMNVEV (reference sequence). This CDR3 region has 15 residues. This receptor was identified in a human donor with alopecia areata. The rearrangement joins TRBV27 to TRBJ1-2; possibly TRBD1 for D (5 bases). Specimen: CD8+ T cells sorted from blood, collected at week 24, from a patient treated with tofacitinib. DNA for the CDR3: TGTGCCAGCAGTCCCAGTAACAGGAACTCCTATGGCTACACCTTC. The encoded protein is CASSPSNRNSYGYTF.